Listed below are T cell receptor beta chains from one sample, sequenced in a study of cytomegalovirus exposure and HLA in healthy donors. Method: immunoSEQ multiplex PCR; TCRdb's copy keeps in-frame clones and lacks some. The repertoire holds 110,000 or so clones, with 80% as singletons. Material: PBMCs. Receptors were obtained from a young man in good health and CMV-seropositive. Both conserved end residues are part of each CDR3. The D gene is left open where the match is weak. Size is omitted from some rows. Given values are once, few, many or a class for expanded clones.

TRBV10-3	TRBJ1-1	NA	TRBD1	TGTGCCATCAGTGATGGGACAGGGGACACTGAAGCTTTCTTT	CAISDGTGDTEAFF
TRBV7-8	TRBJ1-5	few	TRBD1	TGTGCCAGCAGCCCCAGACGGGGACAGGGCCCCCAGCATTTT	CASSPRRGQGPQHF
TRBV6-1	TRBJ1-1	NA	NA	TGTGCCCTGGGGCAGGGATCTATGAACACTGAAGCTTTCTTT	CALGQGSMNTEAFF
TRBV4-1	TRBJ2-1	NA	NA	TGCGCCAGCAGCCAAGAAGGAGGGGCGATCTCCTACAATGAGCAGTTCTTC	CASSQEGGAISYNEQFF
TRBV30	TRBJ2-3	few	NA	TGTGCCTGGACCTCTGACAGGCTCCCTCCGCAGTATTTT	CAWTSDRLPPQYF
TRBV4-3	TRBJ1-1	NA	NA	TGCGCCAGCAGCCAAGATGTGACAGGTCTGAACACTGAAGCTTTCTTT	CASSQDVTGLNTEAFF
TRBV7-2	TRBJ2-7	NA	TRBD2	TGTGCCAGCAGCCCCAAGGGACTAGCGACCATGTACTTC	CASSPKGLATMYF
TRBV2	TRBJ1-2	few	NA	TGTGCCAGCATAATTTCCCCGGAGGGGACCCATGGCTACACCTTC	CASIISPEGTHGYTF
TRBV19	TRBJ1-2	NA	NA	TGTGCCAGTAGTATGGATCGGGGGGCCGGCTATGGCTACACCTTC	CASSMDRGAGYGYTF
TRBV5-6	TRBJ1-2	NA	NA	TGTGCCAGCAGCGGCAGGGCCACCTATGGCTACACCTTC	CASSGRATYGYTF
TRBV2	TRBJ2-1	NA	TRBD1	TGTGCCAGTACCGGACAGGTGAGCTCCTACAATGAGCAGTTCTTC	CASTGQVSSYNEQFF
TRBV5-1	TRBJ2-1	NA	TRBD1	TGCGCCAGCAGCCCCGGACAGGGGGCGATTAATGAGCAGTTCTTC	CASSPGQGAINEQFF
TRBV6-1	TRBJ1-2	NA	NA	TGTGCCAGCAGTGAAGGCAGCCCTAGGGGCTACACCTTC	CASSEGSPRGYTF
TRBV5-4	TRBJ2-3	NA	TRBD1	TGTGCCAGCAGTTTCGACAGGGGTACAGATACGCAGTATTTT	CASSFDRGTDTQYF
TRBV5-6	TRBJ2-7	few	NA	TGTGCCAGCAGCTTGGAGGGGGACTACGAGCAGTACTTC	CASSLEGDYEQYF
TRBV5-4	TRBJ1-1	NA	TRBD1	TGTGCCAGCAGCCAGGCAGGGGGCACTGAAGCTTTCTTT	CASSQAGGTEAFF
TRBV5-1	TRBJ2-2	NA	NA	TGCGCCAGCAGTCCAGGGGGAGGGAACACCGGGGAGCTGTTTTTT	CASSPGGGNTGELFF
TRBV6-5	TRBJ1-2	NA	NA	TGTGCCAGCGGTTACGAGAAAGGGGCGTACTATGGCTACACCTTC	CASGYEKGAYYGYTF
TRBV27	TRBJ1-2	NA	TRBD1	TGTGCCAGCAGTTTTACTCAGGGGGGCTATGGCTACACCTTC	CASSFTQGGYGYTF
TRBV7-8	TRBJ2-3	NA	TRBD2	TGTGCCAGCAGGTTGTCTAGCGGGGGTGGTACGCAGTATTTT	CASRLSSGGGTQYF
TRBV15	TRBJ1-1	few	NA	TGTGCCACCAGCAGAGGGGGCCGGACAGCGAACACTGAAGCTTTCTTT	CATSRGGRTANTEAFF
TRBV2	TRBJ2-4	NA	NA	TGTGCCAGCAGTCAGCAGGGCAGAGCATCCAAAAACATTCAGTACTTC	CASSQQGRASKNIQYF
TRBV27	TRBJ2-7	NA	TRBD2	TGTGCCAGCACCCCGGAATCCACCCTGAATGGACTAGCGGGGGGCAGGAGCTCCTACGAGCAGTACTTC	CASTPESTLNGLAGGRSSYEQYF
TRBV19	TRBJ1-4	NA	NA	TGTGCCAGTAGTATTGACAACCGGGGGGAAAAACTGTTTTTT	CASSIDNRGEKLFF
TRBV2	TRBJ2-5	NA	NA	TGTGCCAGCAGTGCGACAGGGACTCAAGAGACCCAGTACTTC	CASSATGTQETQYF
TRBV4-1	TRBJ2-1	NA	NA	TGCGCCAGCAGCCAAGATATAGGGGGGGGCCTCTACAATGAGCAGTTCTTC	CASSQDIGGGLYNEQFF
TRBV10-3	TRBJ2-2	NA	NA	TGTGCCATCACCGCAGGCGCGAACACCGGGGAGCTGTTTTTT	CAITAGANTGELFF